This T cell receptor beta chain derives from a study of blood T cell repertoires in COVID-19. Study summary: COVID-19 samples, acute and convalescent, were from the United States, Italy and Spain. T cells, B-cell-depleted T cells, or PBMCs provided the cDNA or gDNA that served as material.

Per the germline V gene, CDR1 is MNHEY and CDR2 is SVGAGI. This CDR3 is built from 15 residues. Points on this clone: The junction departs from germline at one end; a sequencing error may be responsible.

Per the study methods: The assay estimated nucleated cells by amplifying reference gene primers. Some clones are missing from TCRdb's copy, which holds only in-frame ones; the method was immunoSEQ multiplex PCR. The DNA was the basis for D and trimming; V, J and clone size are from that table. The data hold under 100,000 clones, with roughly 76% observed a single time. The chain uses TRBV6-5 and TRBJ2-3, with D possibly matching TRBD1 (6 bases). This sequence was found in an elderly woman with active or convalescent COVID-19. The specimen sequenced was peripheral blood. The CDR3 nucleotides are TGTGCCAGCAGTGACTCGACAGGAAGCACAGATACGCAGTATTTT. This gives the protein CASSDSTGSTDTQYF.